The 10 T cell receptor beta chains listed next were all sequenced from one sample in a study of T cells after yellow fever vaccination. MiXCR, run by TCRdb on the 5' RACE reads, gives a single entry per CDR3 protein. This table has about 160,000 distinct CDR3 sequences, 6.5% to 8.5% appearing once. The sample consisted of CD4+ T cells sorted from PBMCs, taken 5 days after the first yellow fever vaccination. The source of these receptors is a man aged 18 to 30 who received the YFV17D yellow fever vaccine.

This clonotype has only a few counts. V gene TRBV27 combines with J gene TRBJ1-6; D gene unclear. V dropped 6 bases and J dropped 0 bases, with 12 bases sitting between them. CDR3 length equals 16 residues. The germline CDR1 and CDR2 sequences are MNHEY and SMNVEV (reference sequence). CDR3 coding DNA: TGTGCCAGCAGCAATAGAAGGTCCTCCTATAATTCACCCCTCCACTTT. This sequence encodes CASSNRRSSYNSPLHF.

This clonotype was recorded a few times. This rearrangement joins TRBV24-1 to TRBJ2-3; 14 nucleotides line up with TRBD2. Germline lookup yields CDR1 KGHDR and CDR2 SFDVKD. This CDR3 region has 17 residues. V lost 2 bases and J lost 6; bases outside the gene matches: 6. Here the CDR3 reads CATSDYSGLAGVDTQYF. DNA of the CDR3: TGTGCCACCAGTGATTACTCGGGACTAGCGGGGGTGGATACGCAGTATTTT.

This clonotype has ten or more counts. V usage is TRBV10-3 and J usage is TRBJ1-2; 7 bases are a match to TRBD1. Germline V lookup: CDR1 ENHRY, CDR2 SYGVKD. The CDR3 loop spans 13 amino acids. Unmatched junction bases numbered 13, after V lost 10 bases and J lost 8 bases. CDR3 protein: CATHRGAGSGYTF. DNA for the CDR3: TGTGCCACTCACAGGGGTGCAGGGTCCGGCTACACCTTC.

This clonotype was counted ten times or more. This CDR3 is CASSYVQRATYEQYF. The CDR3 DNA follows: TGTGCCAGCAGTTACGTCCAGCGGGCGACCTACGAGCAGTACTTC. V gene TRBV6-5 combines with J gene TRBJ2-7, with D perhaps matching TRBD2 (6 bases). V lost 2 bases and J lost 2, with 13 bases in between. CDR3 length: 15 amino acids. Germline V CDR1 and CDR2: MNHEY, SVGAGI.

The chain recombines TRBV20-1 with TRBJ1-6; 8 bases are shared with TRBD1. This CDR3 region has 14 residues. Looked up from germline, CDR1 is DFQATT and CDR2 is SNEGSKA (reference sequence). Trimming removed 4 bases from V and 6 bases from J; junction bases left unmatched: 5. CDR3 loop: CSATQGVTNSPLHF. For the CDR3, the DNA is TGCAGTGCTACACAGGGGGTTACTAATTCACCCCTCCACTTT.

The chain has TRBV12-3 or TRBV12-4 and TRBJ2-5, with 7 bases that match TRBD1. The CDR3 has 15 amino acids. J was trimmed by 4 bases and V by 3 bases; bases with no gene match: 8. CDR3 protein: CASSFGHHRGETQYF. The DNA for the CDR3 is TGTGCCAGCAGTTTTGGGCACCACAGGGGAGAGACCCAGTACTTC.

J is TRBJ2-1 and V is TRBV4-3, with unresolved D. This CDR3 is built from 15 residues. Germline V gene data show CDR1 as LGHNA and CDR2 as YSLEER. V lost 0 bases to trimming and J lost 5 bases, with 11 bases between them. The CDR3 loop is CASSQEQRRNNEQFF. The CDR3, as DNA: TGCGCCAGCAGCCAAGAACAACGCCGCAACAATGAGCAGTTCTTC.

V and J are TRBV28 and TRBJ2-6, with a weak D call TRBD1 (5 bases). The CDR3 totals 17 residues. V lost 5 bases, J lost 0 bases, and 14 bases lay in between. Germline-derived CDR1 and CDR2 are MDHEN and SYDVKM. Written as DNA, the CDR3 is TGTGCCAGCAGTATTAAGACAGTACCCTCTGGGGCCAACGTCCTGACTTTC. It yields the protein CASSIKTVPSGANVLTF. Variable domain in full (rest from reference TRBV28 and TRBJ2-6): DVKVTQSSRYLVKRTGEKVFLECVQDMDHENMFWYRQDPGLGLRLIYFSYDVKMKEKGDIPEGYSVSREKKERFSLILESASTNQTSMYLCASSIKTVPSGANVLTFGAGSRLTVL.

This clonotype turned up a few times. Here the CDR3 reads CASSLGQSLLAKNIQYF. CDR3 sequence (DNA): TGCGCCAGCAGCCTGGGACAGTCTTTACTAGCCAAAAACATTCAGTACTTC. J is TRBJ2-4 and V is TRBV5-1; 7 bases fit TRBD1. CDR1 and CDR2 (germline): SGHRS, YFSETQ. Losses at the gene ends were 4 bases for V and 0 bases for J; bases not matched to a gene: 10. CDR3 length: 17 amino acids.

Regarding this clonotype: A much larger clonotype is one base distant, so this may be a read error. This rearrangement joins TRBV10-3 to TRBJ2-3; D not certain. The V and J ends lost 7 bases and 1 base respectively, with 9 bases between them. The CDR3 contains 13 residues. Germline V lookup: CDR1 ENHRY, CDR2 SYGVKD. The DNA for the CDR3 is TGTGCCATCACCATGCAAGGCACAGATACGCAGTATTTT. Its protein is CAITMQGTDTQYF.